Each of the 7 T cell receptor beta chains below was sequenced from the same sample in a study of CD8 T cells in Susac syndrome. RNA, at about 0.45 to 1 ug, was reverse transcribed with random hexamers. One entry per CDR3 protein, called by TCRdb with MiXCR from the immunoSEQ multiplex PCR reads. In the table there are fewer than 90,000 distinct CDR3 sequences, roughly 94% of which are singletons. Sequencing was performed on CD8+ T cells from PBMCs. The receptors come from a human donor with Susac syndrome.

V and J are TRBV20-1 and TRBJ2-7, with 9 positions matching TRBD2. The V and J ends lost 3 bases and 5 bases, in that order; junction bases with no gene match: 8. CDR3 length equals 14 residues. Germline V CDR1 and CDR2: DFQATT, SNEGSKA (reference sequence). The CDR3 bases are TGCAGTGCTAGGGGACTAGCAATGATACACGAGCAGTACTTC. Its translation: CSARGLAMIHEQYF.

CDR3 residues: CASSQVTGDTEAFF. Written as DNA, the CDR3 is TGTGCCAGCAGCCAAGTAACAGGGGACACTGAAGCTTTCTTT. The chain employs TRBV3-1 and TRBJ1-1, with TRBD1 matching over 7 bases. In germline, CDR1 is LGHDT, CDR2 YNNKEL (reference sequence). CDR3 length: 14 amino acids. With V trimmed by 1 base and J by 3 bases, 2 bases remained unmatched.

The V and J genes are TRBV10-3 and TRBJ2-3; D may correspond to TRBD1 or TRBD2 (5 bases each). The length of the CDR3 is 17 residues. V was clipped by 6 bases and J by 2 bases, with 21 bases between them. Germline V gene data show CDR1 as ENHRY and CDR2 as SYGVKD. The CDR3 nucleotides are TGTGCCATCAGCACCGGGACGGAATCGGGTTACACAGATACGCAGTATTTT. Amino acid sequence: CAISTGTESGYTDTQYF.

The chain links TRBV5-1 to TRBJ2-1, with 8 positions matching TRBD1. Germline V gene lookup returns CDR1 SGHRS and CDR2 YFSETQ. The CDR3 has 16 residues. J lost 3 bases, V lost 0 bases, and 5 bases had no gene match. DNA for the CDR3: TGCGCCAGCAGCTTGGAGGGACAGGTCTACTACAATGAGCAGTTCTTC. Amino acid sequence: CASSLEGQVYYNEQFF.

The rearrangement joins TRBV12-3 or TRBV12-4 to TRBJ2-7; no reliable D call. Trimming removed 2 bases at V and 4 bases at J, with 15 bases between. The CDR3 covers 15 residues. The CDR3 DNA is TGTGCCAGCAGTTTACTTAGCAGCAGCTTATACGAGCAGTACTTC. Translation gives CASSLLSSSLYEQYF.

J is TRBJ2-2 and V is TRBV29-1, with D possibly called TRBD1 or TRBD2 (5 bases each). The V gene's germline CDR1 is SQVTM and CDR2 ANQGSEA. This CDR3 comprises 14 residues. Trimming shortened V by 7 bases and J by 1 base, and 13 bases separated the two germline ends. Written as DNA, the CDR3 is TGCAGCGGAGCCGGGACGGAGAACACCGGGGAGCTGTTTTTT. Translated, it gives CSGAGTENTGELFF.

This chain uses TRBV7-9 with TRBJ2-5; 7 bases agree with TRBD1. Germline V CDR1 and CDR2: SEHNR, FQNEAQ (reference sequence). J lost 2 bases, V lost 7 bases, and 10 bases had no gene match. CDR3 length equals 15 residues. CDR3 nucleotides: TGTGCCAGCACCCGAAGTGACAGGGAGCAAGAGACCCAGTACTTC. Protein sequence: CASTRSDREQETQYF.